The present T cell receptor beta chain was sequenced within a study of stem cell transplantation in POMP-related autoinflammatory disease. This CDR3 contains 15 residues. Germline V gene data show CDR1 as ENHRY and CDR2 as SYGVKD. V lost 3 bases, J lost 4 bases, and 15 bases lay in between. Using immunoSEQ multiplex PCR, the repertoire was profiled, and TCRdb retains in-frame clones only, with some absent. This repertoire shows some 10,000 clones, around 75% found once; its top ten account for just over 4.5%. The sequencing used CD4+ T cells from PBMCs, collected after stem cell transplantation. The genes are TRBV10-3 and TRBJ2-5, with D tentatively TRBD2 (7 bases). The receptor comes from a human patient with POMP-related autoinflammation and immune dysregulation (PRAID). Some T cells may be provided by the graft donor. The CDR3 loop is CAISDRQGGGETQYF. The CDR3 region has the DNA TGTGCCATCAGTGACCGTCAGGGAGGGGGAGAGACCCAGTACTTC.